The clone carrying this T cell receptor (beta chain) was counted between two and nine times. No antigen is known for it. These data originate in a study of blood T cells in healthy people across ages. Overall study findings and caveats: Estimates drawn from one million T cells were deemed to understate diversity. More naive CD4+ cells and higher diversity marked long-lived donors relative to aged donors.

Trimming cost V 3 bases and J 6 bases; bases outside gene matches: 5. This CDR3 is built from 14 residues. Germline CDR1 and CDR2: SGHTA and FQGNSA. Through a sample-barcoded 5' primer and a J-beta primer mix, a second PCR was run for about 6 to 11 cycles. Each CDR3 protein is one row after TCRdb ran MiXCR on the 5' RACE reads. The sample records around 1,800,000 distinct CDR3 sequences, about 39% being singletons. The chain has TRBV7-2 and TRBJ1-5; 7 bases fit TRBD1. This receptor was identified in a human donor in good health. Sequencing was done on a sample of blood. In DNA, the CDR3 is TGTGCCAGCAGCTTCACAGGGGTAGGTCAGCCCCAGCATTTT. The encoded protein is CASSFTGVGQPQHF.